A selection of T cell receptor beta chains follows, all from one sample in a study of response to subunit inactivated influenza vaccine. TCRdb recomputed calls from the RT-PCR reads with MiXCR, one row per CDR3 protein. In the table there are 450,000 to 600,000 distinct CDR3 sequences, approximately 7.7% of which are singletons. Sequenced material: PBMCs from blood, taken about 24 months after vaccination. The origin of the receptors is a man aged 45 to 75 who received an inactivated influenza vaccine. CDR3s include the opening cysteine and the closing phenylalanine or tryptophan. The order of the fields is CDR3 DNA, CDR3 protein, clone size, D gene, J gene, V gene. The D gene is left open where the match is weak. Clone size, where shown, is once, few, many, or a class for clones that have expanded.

DNA: TGTGCCAGCAGCCAAGGGACTAGTACAAGAGATACGCAGTATTTT; CDR3: CASSQGTSTRDTQYF; size: -; D: TRBD2; J: TRBJ2-3; V: TRBV3-1
DNA: TGCGCCAGCAGCTTGGTATCATTGAGCGGGGGGTCCTACAATGAGCAGTTCTTC; CDR3: CASSLVSLSGGSYNEQFF; size: few; D: TRBD2; J: TRBJ2-1; V: TRBV5-1
DNA: TGCGCCAGTCACTCAGGGGCCCTGGACTATGGCTACACCTTC; CDR3: CASHSGALDYGYTF; size: -; D: -; J: TRBJ1-2; V: TRBV5-1
DNA: TGCGCCAGCAGCTTACGACTAGCGGTTGAAGAGACCCAGTACTTC; CDR3: CASSLRLAVEETQYF; size: -; D: TRBD2; J: TRBJ2-5; V: TRBV5-1
DNA: TGCAGCGTTGGGGCTTACGCAGGGGCGTACCCGTCTACCTACGAGCAGTACTTC; CDR3: CSVGAYAGAYPSTYEQYF; size: many; D: -; J: TRBJ2-7; V: TRBV29-1
DNA: TGTGCCAGCAGCAGAGGGGGGAACCAGCAGTACTTC; CDR3: CASSRGGNQQYF; size: -; D: -; J: TRBJ2-7; V: TRBV7-6
DNA: TGTGCCAGCAGCCAAGAATCTACTTCCCAGGGAAACTATGGCTACACCTTC; CDR3: CASSQESTSQGNYGYTF; size: many; D: -; J: TRBJ1-2; V: TRBV3-1
DNA: TGCGCCAGCAGCAATAGCGAGCAGTACTTC; CDR3: CASSNSEQYF; size: few; D: -; J: TRBJ2-7; V: TRBV4-3
DNA: TGTGCCAGCAGCCGCGACCGGGACACCCGCTACGAGCAGTACTTC; CDR3: CASSRDRDTRYEQYF; size: -; D: -; J: TRBJ2-7; V: TRBV14
DNA: TGCAGCGTTGACCGAGGGTGGGACAGGGGCTTCGATGAGCAGTTCTTC; CDR3: CSVDRGWDRGFDEQFF; size: -; D: TRBD1; J: TRBJ2-1; V: TRBV29-1
DNA: TGTGCCTCCCTTATGGGGTCCTCTGGGGCCAACGTCCTGACTTTC; CDR3: CASLMGSSGANVLTF; size: many; D: -; J: TRBJ2-6; V: TRBV10-3
DNA: TGTGCCAGCTCACCATTACAGCAAGAGACCCAGTACTTC; CDR3: CASSPLQQETQYF; size: many; D: -; J: TRBJ2-5; V: TRBV18
DNA: TGCGCCAGCAGCTCCTCACTGGGTAGTGGGCCGAACACCGGGGAGCTGTTTTTT; CDR3: CASSSSLGSGPNTGELFF; size: -; D: -; J: TRBJ2-2; V: TRBV5-1
DNA: TGCAGTGCGGTGACCGGGACAGGGACCTACGAGCAGTACTTC; CDR3: CSAVTGTGTYEQYF; size: few; D: TRBD1; J: TRBJ2-7; V: TRBV20-1
DNA: TGTGCCAGCAGCCCCCGATTGGCCGGGACTAGCGGGAGGGGGACCTACAATGAGCAGTTCTTC; CDR3: CASSPRLAGTSGRGTYNEQFF; size: few; D: TRBD2; J: TRBJ2-1; V: TRBV9
DNA: TGTGCCAGCAGCTTACTTGAGCTATATGGCTACACCTTC; CDR3: CASSLLELYGYTF; size: few; D: -; J: TRBJ1-2; V: TRBV7-9
DNA: TGTGCCAGCAATCCTAGCGGGCCCCGGGATACGCAGTATTTT; CDR3: CASNPSGPRDTQYF; size: many; D: TRBD2; J: TRBJ2-3; V: TRBV12-3/TRBV12-4
DNA: TGTGCCAGCAGCTTAAACGGTTATAGCAATCAGCCCCGGCATTTT; CDR3: CASSLNGYSNQPRHF; size: few; D: -; J: TRBJ1-5; V: TRBV5-5
DNA: TGTGCCAGCAGCTTAAACCCCGGACAAGCTCCTCAGTTC; CDR3: CASSLNPGQAPQF; size: few; D: -; J: TRBJ2-5; V: TRBV7-2
DNA: TGCAGTGCTCCCCGGACCGGGGAGCTGTTTTTT; CDR3: CSAPRTGELFF; size: many; D: -; J: TRBJ2-2; V: TRBV20-1
DNA: TGCGCCAGCAGCCAGGGGACTAGCGAAACCACAGATACGCAGTATTTT; CDR3: CASSQGTSETTDTQYF; size: -; D: TRBD2; J: TRBJ2-3; V: TRBV5-1
DNA: TGTGCCAGCTCACCACCGCTAGCGGGGGATTACAATGAGCAGTTCTTC; CDR3: CASSPPLAGDYNEQFF; size: many; D: TRBD2; J: TRBJ2-1; V: TRBV18